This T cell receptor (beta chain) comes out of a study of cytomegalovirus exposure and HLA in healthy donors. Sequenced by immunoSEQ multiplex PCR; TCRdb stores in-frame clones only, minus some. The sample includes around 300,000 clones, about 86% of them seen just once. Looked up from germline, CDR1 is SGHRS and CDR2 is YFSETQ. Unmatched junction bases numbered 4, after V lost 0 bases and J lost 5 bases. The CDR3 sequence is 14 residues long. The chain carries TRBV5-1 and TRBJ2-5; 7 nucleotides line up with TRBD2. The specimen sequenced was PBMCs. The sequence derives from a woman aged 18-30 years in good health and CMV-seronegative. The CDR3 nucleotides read TGCGCCAGCAGCTTGGGGGAGGGCCGTGAGACCCAGTACTTC. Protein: CASSLGEGRETQYF.